These T cell receptor beta chains were read from a single sample in a study of T cells after yellow fever vaccination. TCRdb itself ran the 5' RACE reads through MiXCR, one entry per CDR3 protein. The sample has some 670,000 distinct CDR3 sequences, more than 9% seen once; the top ten hold about 15%. The sample here was PBMCs, taken on the day of the yellow fever booster vaccination. The receptors stem from a man between 25 and 39 years old who received the YFV17D yellow fever vaccine. The CDR3 runs from the conserved cysteine through the conserved F or W. Each record gives: D gene, V gene, J gene, clone size, CDR3 protein, CDR3 DNA. The D gene is left open where the match is weak. A row's size may be missing; if present it is once, few, many or a size class.

D: NA; V: TRBV5-1; J: TRBJ2-3; size: few; CDR3: CASSLDRGSGADTQYF; DNA: TGCGCCAGCAGCTTGGATCGGGGGAGTGGGGCAGATACGCAGTATTTT
D: TRBD2; V: TRBV10-3; J: TRBJ2-1; size: few; CDR3: CAISGGEGEQFF; DNA: TGTGCCATCAGTGGAGGGGAGGGTGAGCAGTTCTTC
D: NA; V: TRBV6-1; J: TRBJ2-5; size: NA; CDR3: CASSLGSYGQETQYF; DNA: TGTGCCAGCAGCCTCGGTTCATACGGCCAAGAGACCCAGTACTTC
D: NA; V: TRBV20-1; J: TRBJ1-4; size: few; CDR3: CSAREAIGRGSEKLFF; DNA: TGCAGTGCCAGGGAGGCAATCGGCCGAGGTAGTGAAAAACTGTTTTTT
D: TRBD1; V: TRBV7-9; J: TRBJ1-2; size: NA; CDR3: CASSLQGEFYGYTF; DNA: TGTGCCAGCAGCTTACAGGGGGAGTTTTATGGCTACACCTTC
D: NA; V: TRBV5-4; J: TRBJ2-1; size: few; CDR3: CASSLPLGNEQFF; DNA: TGTGCCAGCAGCTTGCCCCTAGGGAATGAGCAGTTCTTC
D: NA; V: TRBV20-1; J: TRBJ1-2; size: NA; CDR3: CSAAKQGTGYGYTF; DNA: TGCAGTGCCGCAAAACAGGGTACGGGCTATGGCTACACCTTC
D: NA; V: TRBV5-5; J: TRBJ1-5; size: NA; CDR3: CASSSGTSYQPQHF; DNA: TGTGCCAGCAGCTCGGGGACATCATATCAGCCCCAGCATTTT
D: TRBD1; V: TRBV27; J: TRBJ2-7; size: NA; CDR3: CATSPGQSYEQYF; DNA: TGTGCCACCTCGCCGGGACAGAGCTACGAGCAGTACTTC
D: TRBD2; V: TRBV9; J: TRBJ2-2; size: NA; CDR3: CASSASGGRTGELFF; DNA: TGTGCCAGCAGCGCCTCGGGGGGGCGCACCGGGGAGCTGTTTTTT
D: NA; V: TRBV5-1; J: TRBJ2-6; size: NA; CDR3: CASSLFRVRERAGANVLTF; DNA: TGCGCCAGCAGCTTGTTTAGGGTAAGGGAGCGAGCTGGGGCCAACGTCCTGACTTTC
D: TRBD2; V: TRBV5-1; J: TRBJ2-7; size: NA; CDR3: CASSFDRAGVEQYF; DNA: TGCGCCAGCAGCTTCGATCGGGCGGGAGTCGAGCAGTACTTC
D: NA; V: TRBV7-2; J: TRBJ1-2; size: few; CDR3: CASSLSLTGAGYTF; DNA: TGTGCCAGCAGCCTTTCTTTAACAGGCGCTGGCTACACCTTC
D: NA; V: TRBV7-2; J: TRBJ2-5; size: NA; CDR3: CASHGGLGKSYEETQYF; DNA: TGTGCCAGCCACGGGGGCTTGGGGAAGTCCTATGAAGAGACCCAGTACTTC
D: NA; V: TRBV27; J: TRBJ2-1; size: NA; CDR3: CASSLSPRARTHNEQFF; DNA: TGTGCCAGCAGTTTATCCCCCCGGGCCCGTACCCACAATGAGCAGTTCTTC
D: NA; V: TRBV6-5; J: TRBJ2-3; size: few; CDR3: CASRGITDTQYF; DNA: TGTGCCAGCAGGGGGATCACAGATACGCAGTATTTT
D: NA; V: TRBV29-1; J: TRBJ1-1; size: many; CDR3: CSVGAGYRTEAFF; DNA: TGCAGCGTTGGTGCAGGGTATCGCACTGAAGCTTTCTTT
D: NA; V: TRBV20-1; J: TRBJ2-7; size: few; CDR3: CSAQAGTPPYEQYF; DNA: TGCAGTGCCCAAGCGGGGACACCTCCTTACGAGCAGTACTTC
D: NA; V: TRBV20-1; J: TRBJ2-3; size: NA; CDR3: CSARKGSDTQYF; DNA: TGCAGCGCTAGAAAGGGGTCAGATACGCAGTATTTT
D: TRBD2; V: TRBV28; J: TRBJ2-2; size: many; CDR3: CASSVTSGHGELFF; DNA: TGTGCCAGCAGTGTAACTAGCGGGCACGGGGAGCTGTTTTTT
D: NA; V: TRBV5-1; J: TRBJ2-1; size: many; CDR3: CASSGMGTDLASYNEQFF; DNA: TGCGCCAGCAGCGGCATGGGCACCGACCTAGCCTCATACAATGAGCAGTTCTTC
D: NA; V: TRBV5-1; J: TRBJ1-1; size: NA; CDR3: CASSPGGPRSEAFF; DNA: TGCGCCAGCAGCCCCGGAGGGCCAAGGTCTGAAGCTTTCTTT
D: TRBD1; V: TRBV20-1; J: TRBJ2-7; size: NA; CDR3: CSAIPRDRGSYEQYF; DNA: TGCAGTGCTATTCCCCGGGACAGGGGGTCCTACGAGCAGTACTTC
D: NA; V: TRBV7-8; J: TRBJ1-1; size: NA; CDR3: CASSRERCNTEAFF; DNA: TGTGCCAGCAGCCGAGAGAGGTGCAACACTGAAGCTTTCTTT
D: TRBD1; V: TRBV5-8; J: TRBJ2-7; size: few; CDR3: CASSRAGTGTWEQYF; DNA: TGTGCCAGCAGCAGGGCCGGGACAGGTACTTGGGAGCAGTACTTC
D: NA; V: TRBV29-1; J: TRBJ2-1; size: few; CDR3: CSVESEYNEQFF; DNA: TGCAGCGTTGAATCCGAATACAATGAGCAGTTCTTC
D: NA; V: TRBV5-4; J: TRBJ2-7; size: few; CDR3: CASSLRGGSYYEQYF; DNA: TGTGCCAGCAGCTTGCGTGGTGGGAGCTACTACGAGCAGTACTTC
D: TRBD2; V: TRBV20-1; J: TRBJ2-7; size: NA; CDR3: CSAPTPTSGTREQYF; DNA: TGCAGTGCTCCGACACCTACTAGCGGGACCCGGGAGCAGTACTTC
D: TRBD2; V: TRBV5-1; J: TRBJ2-1; size: NA; CDR3: CASSSSGRSSYNEQFF; DNA: TGCGCCAGCAGCTCTAGCGGGCGCAGCTCCTACAATGAGCAGTTCTTC
D: NA; V: TRBV12-5; J: TRBJ2-3; size: few; CDR3: CAIRRGDTQYF; DNA: TGTGCTATCCGGAGGGGGGATACGCAGTATTTT
D: NA; V: TRBV7-2; J: TRBJ2-7; size: few; CDR3: CASSDDLGRLYEQYF; DNA: TGTGCCAGCAGCGACGACCTGGGACGCCTCTACGAGCAGTACTTC
D: TRBD2; V: TRBV5-1; J: TRBJ2-3; size: NA; CDR3: CASEREGKSDTQYF; DNA: TGCGCCAGCGAGCGGGAGGGGAAATCAGATACGCAGTATTTT
D: NA; V: TRBV6-2/TRBV6-3; J: TRBJ2-7; size: NA; CDR3: CASGGGAPYEQYF; DNA: TGTGCCAGTGGAGGAGGGGCGCCCTACGAGCAGTACTTC
D: NA; V: TRBV11-2; J: TRBJ2-7; size: few; CDR3: CASSAGQSIYEQYF; DNA: TGTGCCAGCAGCGCGGGACAGAGTATCTACGAGCAGTACTTC
D: TRBD1; V: TRBV29-1; J: TRBJ1-4; size: NA; CDR3: CSYSGQGAVELFF; DNA: TGCAGCTACTCGGGACAGGGGGCTGTCGAACTGTTTTTT
D: NA; V: TRBV7-9; J: TRBJ1-2; size: NA; CDR3: CASSYGDSSNYGYTF; DNA: TGTGCCAGCAGCTATGGAGATTCATCTAACTATGGCTACACCTTC
D: NA; V: TRBV6-5; J: TRBJ2-2; size: few; CDR3: CASSYYGTVEQNGELFF; DNA: TGTGCCAGCAGTTACTACGGGACTGTAGAGCAGAACGGGGAGCTGTTTTTT
D: TRBD2; V: TRBV5-1; J: TRBJ2-1; size: many; CDR3: CASSLVREEDEQFF; DNA: TGCGCCAGCAGCTTGGTGCGGGAGGAGGATGAGCAGTTCTTC
D: NA; V: TRBV28; J: TRBJ2-7; size: NA; CDR3: CAMGPGLRSVAYEQYF; DNA: TGTGCCATGGGCCCAGGCCTCAGGAGCGTCGCCTACGAGCAGTACTTC